The 25 T cell receptor beta chains below were found in one sample sequenced in a study of blood T cells in healthy people across ages. Primers used in a second PCR of about 7 to 12 cycles were a sample-barcoded 5' primer and a J-beta primer mix. TCRdb reanalysed the 5' RACE reads using MiXCR and keeps one entry per CDR3 protein. Among some 1 million distinct CDR3 sequences listed, more than 35% were seen once. The sequenced sample consisted of blood. The receptors here all came from a woman aged 55 to 70 in good health.

The CDR3 DNA follows: TGCAGTGCTAGAGCCATCAGGGGGGAAAAACTGTTTTTT. Encoded protein: CSARAIRGEKLFF. The V call is TRBV20-1, the J call TRBJ1-4; the match to TRBD1 covers 7 bases. Per the germline V gene, CDR1 is DFQATT and CDR2 is SNEGSKA (reference sequence). The CDR3 has 13 residues. The ends lost 1 base at V and 8 bases at J; junction bases unmatched: 4.

This clonotype was seen a few times. The V gene is TRBV7-3, the J gene TRBJ2-6; D may correspond to TRBD1 or TRBD2 (6 bases each). Germline V gene lookup returns CDR1 SGHTA and CDR2 FQGTGA. This CDR3 is built from 17 residues. The ends were cut back, 5 bases at V and 0 bases at J, with 14 bases in the middle. CDR3 region: CASSPGGTYSGANVLTF. In nucleotides, the CDR3 is TGTGCCAGCAGCCCGGGCGGGACATACTCTGGGGCCAACGTCCTGACTTTC.

As for this clonotype: The junction departs from germline at one end; a sequencing error may be responsible. This rearrangement joins TRBV6-2 or TRBV6-3 to TRBJ2-7; D may be TRBD1 (6 bases). The closer fit of TRBJ2-1 to the DNA end suggests the J call may be wrong. This CDR3 region has 15 residues. Germline-derived CDR1 and CDR2 are MNHEY and SVGEGT. Written as DNA, the CDR3 is TGTGCCAGCACCCGAAGTAGGGGGACCTACGATGAGCAGTTCTTC. This codes for CASTRSRGTYDEQFF.

V is TRBV5-6 and J is TRBJ2-5, with 7 bases matching TRBD2. The CDR3 loop spans 16 amino acids. Germline V gene data show CDR1 as SGHDT and CDR2 as YYEEEE. V lost 0 bases and J lost 2; bases outside the gene matches: 7. The CDR3 region is CASSLVAGALQETQYF. The CDR3 nucleotides are TGTGCCAGCAGCTTGGTGGCGGGAGCTCTACAAGAGACCCAGTACTTC.

This clonotype has a single count. The gene calls are TRBV6-4 and TRBJ1-2, with D unresolved. This CDR3 is built from 15 residues. Trimming left V 6 bases short and J 4 bases short, with 18 bases between. The V gene's germline CDR1 is MRHNA and CDR2 SNTAGT. The CDR3 DNA reads as TGTGCCAGCAGCCGAACCCGGGATAGTAGCTATGGCTACACCTTC. This encodes CASSRTRDSSYGYTF.

V and J are TRBV28 and TRBJ1-5; D gene uncertain. Germline CDR1 reads MDHEN; CDR2 reads SYDVKM. There are 16 residues in the CDR3. V lost 3 bases to trimming and J lost 3 bases, with 15 bases between them. This CDR3 reads CASSFVRGSTNQPQHF. The CDR3 nucleotides read TGTGCCAGCAGTTTTGTGCGCGGGTCCACCAATCAGCCCCAGCATTTT.

The chain has TRBV2 and TRBJ2-6, with D unresolved. V dropped 9 bases and J dropped 1 base, with 19 bases sitting between them. The CDR3 extends over 17 amino acids. The germline gives CDR1 SNHLY, CDR2 FYNNEI. As DNA, the CDR3 is TGTGCCAGAATAAAGGACGGAACCGGATCTGGGGCCAACGTCCTGACTTTC. It codes for CARIKDGTGSGANVLTF.

The chain carries TRBV28 and TRBJ2-1; possible D gene TRBD2, 6 bases. Per the germline V gene, CDR1 is MDHEN and CDR2 is SYDVKM. The V and J ends lost 7 bases and 1 base respectively, with 14 bases between them. CDR3 length equals 15 residues. CDR3 sequence reads: CASNRVAVSYNEQFF. The CDR3 DNA reads TGTGCCAGCAATCGGGTAGCGGTTTCCTACAATGAGCAGTTCTTC.

A note on this clonotype: The junction departs from germline at one end; a sequencing error may be responsible. J is TRBJ2-7 and V is TRBV10-3; tentatively, D is TRBD2 (6 bases). Per germline, CDR1 ENHRY and CDR2 SYGVKD. The CDR3 runs 14 residues. CDR3 bases: TGTACCATCAGTGGAATCCACGGGAGCGGCGAGCAGTACTTC. Encoded protein: CTISGIHGSGEQYF.

Concerning this clonotype itself: At one end, the junction sequence differs from germline, possibly due to a read error. The chain is built from TRBV12-3 or TRBV12-4 and TRBJ1-2, with D unresolved. This CDR3 has 11 amino acids. This chain's CDR3 is CALGRGYSYTF. CDR3 nucleotides: TGTGCCTTAGGTCGAGGCTATAGCTACACCTTC.

There are a few counts of this clonotype. V is TRBV12-3 or TRBV12-4 and J is TRBJ1-1; TRBD1 might be the D (5 bases). The V end was cut by 0 bases, the J end by 6 bases, with 8 bases between. The CDR3 is 13 residues long. The CDR3 DNA reads as TGTGCCAGCAGTTTAGCGCAGGGCTCTGAAGCTTTCTTT. Its translation is CASSLAQGSEAFF.

The sample holds a few counts of this clonotype. V gene TRBV5-1 combines with J gene TRBJ1-2; TRBD1 matches 10 bases. V shed 7 bases, J shed 8 bases, and the junction held 8 bases outside the gene matches. The CDR3 covers 13 residues. Germline lookup yields CDR1 SGHRS and CDR2 YFSETQ. CDR3 loop: CASRGGQGQGYTF. CDR3 sequence (DNA): TGCGCCAGCCGTGGGGGACAGGGGCAAGGCTACACCTTC.

The chain joins TRBV12-3 or TRBV12-4 to TRBJ2-1; 14 bases map to TRBD2. This CDR3 is 18 amino acids long. The V gene end was trimmed by 6 bases and the J gene end by 4 bases; junction bases not matched to a gene: 11. CDR3 loop: CASSGGTSGRGGYNEQFF. The CDR3, as DNA: TGTGCCAGCAGCGGGGGGACTAGCGGGAGAGGGGGTTACAATGAGCAGTTCTTC.

The DNA of the CDR3 is TGTGCCAGCGGTCTAGCGGGAGCGGCCCAAGAGACCCAGTACTTC. This translates into CASGLAGAAQETQYF. The V call is TRBV6-2 or TRBV6-3, the J call TRBJ2-5; 10 bases agree with TRBD2. The CDR3 has 15 residues. Per germline, CDR1 MNHEY and CDR2 SVGEGT. The V and J ends lost 8 bases and 1 base, in that order; junction bases with no gene match: 7.

This sequence joins TRBV29-1 and TRBJ2-7, with 9 bases identical to TRBD1. The junction had 8 bases not matched to a gene; V was cut back by 5 bases and J by 0 bases. The CDR3 has 15 amino acids. CDR1 and CDR2 from the germline V gene are SQVTM and ANQGSEA. This CDR3 is CSVTGGTTSSYEQYF. CDR3 bases: TGCAGCGTTACAGGGGGCACCACGAGCTCCTACGAGCAGTACTTC.

This chain connects TRBV7-2 to TRBJ2-2, with 7 bases lining up with TRBD2. Germline trimming cut 5 bases from V and 3 bases from J; bases unmatched to any gene: 6. Germline-derived CDR1 and CDR2 are SGHTA and FQGNSA. The CDR3 is 15 residues long. CDR3 sequence: CASSMREFHTGELFF. The CDR3 DNA is TGTGCCAGCAGCATGCGGGAGTTCCACACCGGGGAGCTGTTTTTT.

This clonotype was observed a few times. V is TRBV7-8 and J is TRBJ2-4; 10 bases agree with TRBD2. The end of the DNA aligns better with TRBJ2-7, so the J call may be wrong. Per the germline V gene, CDR1 is SGHVS and CDR2 is FQNEAQ. The CDR3 contains 15 residues. CDR3 sequence: CASSSGLADPYEQYF. The CDR3 region has the DNA TGTGCCAGCAGCAGTGGACTAGCGGATCCCTACGAGCAGTACTTC.

The chain recombines TRBV29-1 with TRBJ1-2; the D gene is possibly TRBD1 (6 bases). The V end was cut by 7 bases, the J end by 4 bases, with 16 bases between. CDR1 and CDR2 from the germline V gene are SQVTM and ANQGSEA. The CDR3 is 13 residues long. CDR3 DNA: TGCAGCGCTAGTACTACAGGGACCTATGGCTACACCTTC. Protein sequence: CSASTTGTYGYTF.

This clonotype has at least ten counts. CDR3 protein: CASSLVGTSGQGDEQYF. The CDR3, as DNA: TGTGCCAGCAGCTTAGTAGGGACTAGCGGCCAAGGGGACGAGCAGTACTTC. The chain joins TRBV7-6 to TRBJ2-7; 11 bases line up with TRBD2. V lost 1 base and J lost 5; bases outside the gene matches: 10. This CDR3 region has 17 residues. CDR1 and CDR2 from the germline V gene are SGHVS and FNYEAQ.

This sequence joins TRBV6-5 and TRBJ2-4; weak D call: TRBD1 (6 bases). The ends were cut back, 8 bases at V and 1 base at J, with 21 bases in the middle. Germline-derived CDR1 and CDR2 are MNHEY and SVGAGI. There are 17 residues in the CDR3. CDR3 DNA: TGTGCCAGCGGTCACCCCTCCAGGGGTCTGGCCAAAAACATTCAGTACTTC. It translates to CASGHPSRGLAKNIQYF.

This clonotype was observed a few times. This chain connects TRBV20-1 to TRBJ2-7, with D perhaps TRBD1 (5 bases). The germline gives CDR1 DFQATT, CDR2 SNEGSKA (reference sequence). The V gene lost 1 base and the J gene lost 2 bases, with 12 bases spanning the gap. The length of the CDR3 is 14 residues. The CDR3 region is CSARATTRAYEQYF. The DNA for the CDR3 is TGCAGTGCTAGAGCAACTACCAGGGCCTACGAGCAGTACTTC.

This clonotype was recorded a few times. J is TRBJ2-5 and V is TRBV11-1, with a weak D call TRBD2 (6 bases). Germline V gene lookup returns CDR1 SGHAT and CDR2 FQDESV (reference sequence). The CDR3 covers 15 residues. With 3 bases removed from V and 1 base from J, the gap between germline ends came to 12 bases. The CDR3 loop reads CASSFYREIQETQYF. Here the CDR3 DNA reads TGTGCCAGCAGCTTTTACCGGGAGATCCAAGAGACCCAGTACTTC.

Many counts were recorded for this clonotype. This rearrangement joins TRBV29-1 to TRBJ2-1, with TRBD2 as a possible D gene (6 bases). Per germline, CDR1 SQVTM and CDR2 ANQGSEA. This CDR3 region has 12 residues. Trimming cost V 4 bases and J 4 bases, with 8 bases left between them. The CDR3 is CSVGSGYNEQFF. The CDR3 DNA follows: TGCAGCGTTGGTAGCGGATACAATGAGCAGTTCTTC.

J is TRBJ2-1 and V is TRBV11-2; D not resolved. V was pared by 3 bases and J by 12 bases, with 15 bases between. CDR1 is SGHAT, CDR2 FQNNGV, per germline. CDR3 size: 13 residues. CDR3 region: CASSFRSAAAQFF. DNA of the CDR3: TGTGCCAGCAGCTTCCGTTCCGCGGCGGCGCAGTTCTTC.

V usage is TRBV11-2 and J usage is TRBJ2-1, with D tentatively TRBD2 (6 bases). The germline CDR1 and CDR2 sequences are SGHAT and FQNNGV. Trimming took 5 bases from V and 6 from J, leaving 11 bases between them. CDR3 length equals 13 residues. Here the CDR3 reads CASSPGLINEQFF. CDR3 sequence (DNA): TGTGCCAGCAGCCCGGGACTCATCAATGAGCAGTTCTTC.